What follows is one TCR beta chain and its context. Its antigen is currently unknown. TCRdb's copy holds only in-frame clones and misses some; the assay was immunoSEQ multiplex PCR. The sample carries about 140,000 clones, approximately 89% recorded once. The CDR3 runs to 18 residues. Germline loops: CDR1 MRHNA, CDR2 SNTAGT. Trimming pared 3 bases from V and 3 bases from J, leaving 24 bases between. This specimen belongs to a study of cytotoxic CD8 clonotypes in ibrutinib-treated CLL. As for the study in general: The group held roughly ten relapsed/refractory and around 15 treatment-naive patients, with under 18 IGHV unmutated. Sample averages reached 255,043 productive templates and some 86,000 productive rearrangements. Response was recorded as partial in about 24 patients and complete in 2; at median around 68 months, approximately 15 remained remitted and approximately twelve had progressed.

Study conclusions and caveats: Public clonotypes proved infrequent, and on treatment they shrank or remained steady.

The gene calls are TRBV6-4 and TRBJ2-7; a possible D gene is TRBD2 (6 bases). The source of this sequence is a human donor with chronic lymphocytic leukemia. Sample: PBMCs, taken after 12 months of ibrutinib treatment. The CDR3 loop is CASSEPRGLRGILYEQYF. In DNA form, the CDR3 reads TGTGCCAGCAGTGAACCCCGGGGGTTGAGGGGCATTCTCTACGAGCAGTACTTC.